These 8 T cell receptor beta chains originate from one sample sequenced in a study of T cells expressing NK-cell markers (dated by TCRdb to about 2020). The protocol used for the library was 5' RACE. Sequencing was carried out with an Illumina HiSeq 2000. Once TCRdb had reprocessed the reads, it stored one entry per CDR3 protein sequence and supplied no DNA. This sample's table carries about 260,000 distinct CDR3 sequences. About 0.4% of the sample is taken by the ten largest. Material: blood T cells: a sorted CD56 or NKG2C T cell subset, CD4+ or CD8+ T cells, or bulk PBMC T cells (not recorded which). The receptors were gathered from a man between 18 and 29 years old in good health. Donor details come from another sample of the same person, matched by shared clones.

The chain links TRBV10-3 to TRBJ2-1. The CDR3 loop spans 13 amino acids. Germline values: CDR1 ENHRY, CDR2 SYGVKD. CDR3 loop: CAIMREPYNEQFF.

The CDR3 is CASSGYLTTGNEKLFF. The chain is built from TRBV12-3 or TRBV12-4 and TRBJ1-4. The CDR3 sequence is 16 residues long.

This chain joins TRBV7-9 and TRBJ2-2; the TCRdb call, TRBD1, lacks DNA for checking. Germline CDR1 reads SEHNR; CDR2 reads FQNEAQ (reference sequence). The CDR3 spans 14 residues. CDR3 region: CASSPHRGTGELFF.

The gene calls are TRBV18 and TRBJ2-4; TCRdb outputs TRBD1, but without DNA this stays unchecked. The germline gives CDR1 KGHSH, CDR2 LQKENI. This CDR3 comprises 16 residues. The CDR3 is CASSEGQGASKNIQYF. The full variable domain, rest sourced from reference TRBV18 and TRBJ2-4, is NAGVMQNPRHLVRRRGQEARLRCSPMKGHSHVYWYRQLPEEGLKFMVYLQKENIIDESGMPKERFSAEFPKEGPSILRIQQVVRGDSAAYFCASSEGQGASKNIQYFGAGTRLSVL.

The chain employs TRBV10-1 and TRBJ2-1; TCRdb returns TRBD1, unconfirmable since there is no DNA. Germline V gene lookup returns CDR1 WNHNN and CDR2 SYGVQD (reference sequence). The CDR3 consists of 16 residues. The chain's CDR3 is CASSDPGQGIANEQFF.

The chain recombines TRBV12-3 or TRBV12-4 with TRBJ2-1; absent DNA, TCRdb's TRBD1 call cannot be checked. This CDR3 has 13 residues. Here the CDR3 reads CAINTGGYNEQFF.

V gene TRBV7-2 combines with J gene TRBJ2-1; TCRdb reports TRBD2, a call that lacks DNA to check it against. This CDR3 comprises 14 residues. The V gene's germline CDR1 is SGHTA and CDR2 FQGNSA. The CDR3 protein is CASSSGSRLNEQFF.

This rearrangement joins TRBV7-2 to TRBJ1-2; the D call of TRBD1 rests on TCRdb alone, since no DNA is present to check it. There are 15 residues in the CDR3. Per the germline V gene, CDR1 is SGHTA and CDR2 is FQGNSA. The CDR3 protein is CASSPRTGRVDGYTF.